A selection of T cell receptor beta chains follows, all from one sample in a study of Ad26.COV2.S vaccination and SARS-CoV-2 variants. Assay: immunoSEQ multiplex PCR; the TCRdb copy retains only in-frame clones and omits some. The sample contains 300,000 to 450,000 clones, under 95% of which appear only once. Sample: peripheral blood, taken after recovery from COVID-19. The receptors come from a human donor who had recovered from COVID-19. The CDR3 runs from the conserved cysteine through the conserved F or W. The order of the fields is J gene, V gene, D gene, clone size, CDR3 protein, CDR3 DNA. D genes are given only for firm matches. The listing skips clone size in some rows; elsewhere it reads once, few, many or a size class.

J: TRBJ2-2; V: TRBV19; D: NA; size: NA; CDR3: CASSTRQVVGELFF; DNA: TGTGCCAGTAGTACTAGACAGGTCGTCGGGGAGCTGTTTTTT
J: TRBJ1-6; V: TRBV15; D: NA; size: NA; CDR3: CATSREFSPLHF; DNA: TGTGCCACCAGCAGAGAGTTTTCACCCCTCCACTTT
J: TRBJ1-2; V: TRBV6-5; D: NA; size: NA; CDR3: CASSYTRASGYTF; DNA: TGTGCCAGCAGTTACACCCGGGCCTCGGGCTACACCTTC
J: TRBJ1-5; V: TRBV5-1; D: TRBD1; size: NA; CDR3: CASSLGQGQPQHF; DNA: TGCGCCAGCAGCCTGGGACAGGGTCAGCCCCAGCATTTT
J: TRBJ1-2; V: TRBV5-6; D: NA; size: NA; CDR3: CASTFSPAYGYTF; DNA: TGTGCCAGCACCTTCAGTCCTGCCTATGGCTACACCTTC
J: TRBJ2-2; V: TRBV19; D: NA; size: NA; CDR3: CASSIRGEGGELFF; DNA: TGTGCCAGTAGTATAAGAGGGGAAGGCGGGGAGCTGTTTTTT
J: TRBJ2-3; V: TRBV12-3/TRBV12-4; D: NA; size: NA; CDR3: CASSVVLTDTQYF; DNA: TGTGCCAGCTCGGTGGTTTTGACAGATACGCAGTATTTT
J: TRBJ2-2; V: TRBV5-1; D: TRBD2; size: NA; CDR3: CATPGGKDGELFF; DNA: TGCGCCACCCCGGGGGGAAAGGACGGGGAGCTGTTTTTT
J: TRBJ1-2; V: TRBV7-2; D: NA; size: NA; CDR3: CASSLAGAGASYGYTF; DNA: TGTGCCAGCAGCTTAGCAGGGGCAGGAGCCTCCTATGGCTACACCTTC
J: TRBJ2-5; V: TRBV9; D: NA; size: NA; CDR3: CASSVLATQETQYF; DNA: TGTGCCAGCAGCGTCTTAGCGACCCAAGAGACCCAGTACTTC
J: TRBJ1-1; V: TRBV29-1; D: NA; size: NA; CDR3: CSVPGRTEAFF; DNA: TGCAGCGTTCCGGGCCGCACTGAAGCTTTCTTT
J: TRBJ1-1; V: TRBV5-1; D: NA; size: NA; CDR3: CASSVTGNTEAFF; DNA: TGCGCCAGCAGCGTGACAGGGAACACTGAAGCTTTCTTT
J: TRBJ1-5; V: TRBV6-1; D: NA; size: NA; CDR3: CASKQGGNQPQHF; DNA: TGTGCCAGCAAACAGGGTGGCAATCAGCCCCAGCATTTT
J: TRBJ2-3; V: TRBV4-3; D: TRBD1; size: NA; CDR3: CASSPYRGYTDTQYF; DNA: TGCGCCAGCAGCCCGTACAGGGGATACACAGATACGCAGTATTTT
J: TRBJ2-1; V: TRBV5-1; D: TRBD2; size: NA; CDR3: CASSSIVPRGVDEQFF; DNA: TGCGCCAGCAGCTCCATTGTGCCGCGGGGGGTTGATGAGCAGTTCTTC
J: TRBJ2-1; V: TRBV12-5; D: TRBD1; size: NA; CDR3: CASGLVPGQRDNEQFF; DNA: TGTGCTAGTGGTTTGGTACCGGGACAGCGAGACAATGAGCAGTTCTTC
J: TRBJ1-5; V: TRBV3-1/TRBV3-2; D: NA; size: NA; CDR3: CASSQDPVGVGQPQHF; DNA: TGTGCCAGCAGCCAAGATCCCGTGGGGGTTGGACAGCCCCAGCATTTT
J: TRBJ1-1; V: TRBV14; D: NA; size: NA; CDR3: CASSQQGNTEAFF; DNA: TGTGCCAGCAGTCAGCAGGGGAACACTGAAGCTTTCTTT
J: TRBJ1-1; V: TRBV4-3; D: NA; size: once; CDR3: CASSQDPATGLNTEAFF; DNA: TGCGCCAGCAGCCAAGACCCCGCGACAGGTCTGAACACTGAAGCTTTCTTT
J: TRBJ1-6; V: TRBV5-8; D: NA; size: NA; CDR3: CASSFGTAYNSPLHF; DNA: TGTGCCAGCAGCTTTGGGACCGCCTATAATTCACCCCTCCACTTT
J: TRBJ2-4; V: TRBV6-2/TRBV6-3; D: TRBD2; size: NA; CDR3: CASSDSGGAAKNIQYF; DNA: TGTGCCAGCAGTGATAGCGGGGGGGCTGCCAAAAACATTCAGTACTTC
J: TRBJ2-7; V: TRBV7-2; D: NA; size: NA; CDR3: CASSLANEQYF; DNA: TGTGCCAGCAGCTTAGCTAATGAGCAGTACTTC
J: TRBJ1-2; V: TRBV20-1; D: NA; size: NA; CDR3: CSASRPVYGYTF; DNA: TGCAGTGCTAGTCGGCCAGTCTATGGCTACACCTTC
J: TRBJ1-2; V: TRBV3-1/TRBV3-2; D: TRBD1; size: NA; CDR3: CASSQDRGDRVGSGYTF; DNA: TGTGCCAGCAGCCAAGATAGAGGAGACAGGGTCGGGAGTGGCTACACCTTC
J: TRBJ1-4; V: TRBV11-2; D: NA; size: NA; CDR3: CASSPTPQGLPGEKLFF; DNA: TGTGCCAGCAGCCCCACCCCCCAGGGGCTCCCAGGGGAAAAACTGTTTTTT
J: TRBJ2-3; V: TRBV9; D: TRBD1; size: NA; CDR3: CASSAQDGTATQYF; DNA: TGTGCCAGCAGCGCCCAGGACGGGACAGCGACGCAGTATTTT
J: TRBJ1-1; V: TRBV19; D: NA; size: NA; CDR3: CASSMEGPGAFF; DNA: TGTGCCAGTAGTATGGAGGGACCAGGGGCTTTCTTT
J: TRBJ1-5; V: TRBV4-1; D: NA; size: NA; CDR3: CASSQEGDSNQPQHF; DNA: TGCGCCAGCAGCCAAGAGGGGGATAGCAATCAGCCCCAGCATTTT